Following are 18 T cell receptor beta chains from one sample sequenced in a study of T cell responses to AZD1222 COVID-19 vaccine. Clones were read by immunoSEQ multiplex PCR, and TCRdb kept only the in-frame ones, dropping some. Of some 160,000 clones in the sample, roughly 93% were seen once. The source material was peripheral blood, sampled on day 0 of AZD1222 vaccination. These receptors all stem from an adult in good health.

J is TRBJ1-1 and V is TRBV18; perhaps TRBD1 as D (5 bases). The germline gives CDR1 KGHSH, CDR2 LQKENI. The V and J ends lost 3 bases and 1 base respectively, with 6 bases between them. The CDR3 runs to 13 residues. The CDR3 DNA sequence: TGTGCCAGCTCACCGGGACCGAACACTGAAGCTTTCTTT. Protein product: CASSPGPNTEAFF.

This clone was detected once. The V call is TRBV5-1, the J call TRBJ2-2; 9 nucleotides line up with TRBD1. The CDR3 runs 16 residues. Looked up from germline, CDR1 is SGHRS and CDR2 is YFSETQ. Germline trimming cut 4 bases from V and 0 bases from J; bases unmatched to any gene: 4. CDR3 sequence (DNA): TGCGCCAGCAGCAACGGACAGGGGTCGAACACCGGGGAGCTGTTTTTT. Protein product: CASSNGQGSNTGELFF.

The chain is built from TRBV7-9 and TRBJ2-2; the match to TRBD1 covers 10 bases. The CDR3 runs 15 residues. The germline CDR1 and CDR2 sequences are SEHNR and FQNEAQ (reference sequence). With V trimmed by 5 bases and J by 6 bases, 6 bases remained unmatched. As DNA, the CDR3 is TGTGCCAGCAGCCTGGACAGGGGGGCCCCCGGGGAGCTGTTTTTT. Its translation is CASSLDRGAPGELFF.

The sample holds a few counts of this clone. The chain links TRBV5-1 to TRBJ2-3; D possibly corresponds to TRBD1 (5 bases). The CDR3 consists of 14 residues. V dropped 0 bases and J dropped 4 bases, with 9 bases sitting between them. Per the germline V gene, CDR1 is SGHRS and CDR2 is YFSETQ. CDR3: CASSLGGLADTQYF. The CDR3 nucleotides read TGCGCCAGCAGCTTGGGGGGCCTCGCAGATACGCAGTATTTT.

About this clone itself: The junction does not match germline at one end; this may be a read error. The CDR3 is CASSPTGTANPEAFF. The CDR3 DNA reads TGTGCCAGCAGCCCGACCGGGACAGCGAACCCTGAAGCTTTCTTT. This sequence joins TRBV7-8 and TRBJ1-1, with 7 bases lining up with TRBD1. This CDR3 has 15 residues. Per germline, CDR1 SGHVS and CDR2 FQNEAQ. The complete variable domain, with remaining parts taken from reference TRBV7-8 and TRBJ1-1, reads GAGVSQSPRYKVAKRGQDVALRCDPISGHVSLFWYQQALGQGPEFLTYFQNEAQLDKSGLPSDRFFAERPEGSVSTLKIQRTQQEDSAVYLCASSPTGTANPEAFFGQGTRLTVV.

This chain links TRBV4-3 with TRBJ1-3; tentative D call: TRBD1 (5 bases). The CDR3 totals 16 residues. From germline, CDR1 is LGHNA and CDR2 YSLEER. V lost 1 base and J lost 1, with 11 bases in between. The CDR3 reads CASSQVFSGSGNTIYF. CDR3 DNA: TGCGCCAGCAGCCAAGTATTTTCAGGGTCTGGAAACACCATATATTTT.

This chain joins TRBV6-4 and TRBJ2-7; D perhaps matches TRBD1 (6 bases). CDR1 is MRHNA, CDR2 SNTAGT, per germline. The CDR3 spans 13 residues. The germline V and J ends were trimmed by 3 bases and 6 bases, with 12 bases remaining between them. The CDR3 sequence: CASSEQGLGEQYF. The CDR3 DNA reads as TGTGCCAGCAGTGAACAGGGTTTAGGCGAGCAGTACTTC.

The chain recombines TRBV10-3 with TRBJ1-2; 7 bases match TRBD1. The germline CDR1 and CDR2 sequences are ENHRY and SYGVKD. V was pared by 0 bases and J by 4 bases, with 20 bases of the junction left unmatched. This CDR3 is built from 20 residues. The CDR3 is CAISESLFLYSRQGSYGYTF. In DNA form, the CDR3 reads TGTGCCATCAGTGAGTCGCTGTTTCTCTACTCGAGACAGGGCTCCTATGGCTACACCTTC.

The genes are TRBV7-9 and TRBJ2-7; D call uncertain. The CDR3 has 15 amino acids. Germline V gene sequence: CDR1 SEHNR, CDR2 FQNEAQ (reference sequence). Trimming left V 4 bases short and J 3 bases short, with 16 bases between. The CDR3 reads CASSSSDTSNYEQYF. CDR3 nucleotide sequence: TGTGCCAGCAGCTCCTCCGACACGTCAAACTACGAGCAGTACTTC.

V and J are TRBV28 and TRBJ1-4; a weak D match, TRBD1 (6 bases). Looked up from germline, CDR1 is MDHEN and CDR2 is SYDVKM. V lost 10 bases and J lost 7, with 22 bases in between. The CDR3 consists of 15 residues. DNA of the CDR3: TGTGCCACCGTCCGACTAGGGGGAGTGGGTGAAAAACTGTTTTTT. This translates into CATVRLGGVGEKLFF.

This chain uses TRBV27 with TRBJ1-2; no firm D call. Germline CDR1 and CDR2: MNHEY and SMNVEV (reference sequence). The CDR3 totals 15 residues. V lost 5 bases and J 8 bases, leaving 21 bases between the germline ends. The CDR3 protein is CASSPSGSHPGGYTF. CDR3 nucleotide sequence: TGTGCCAGCAGTCCCTCCGGGTCTCACCCGGGGGGCTACACCTTC.

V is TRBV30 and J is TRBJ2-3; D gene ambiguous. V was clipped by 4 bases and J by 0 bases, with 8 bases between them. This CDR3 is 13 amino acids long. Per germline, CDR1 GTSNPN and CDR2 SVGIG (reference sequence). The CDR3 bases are TGTGCCTGGACACCCCAAAGCACAGATACGCAGTATTTT. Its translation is CAWTPQSTDTQYF.

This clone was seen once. CDR3 DNA sequence: TGTGCCAGCAGCTTAGGACTAGCAGATACGCAGTATTTT. Translation: CASSLGLADTQYF. This sequence joins TRBV7-2 and TRBJ2-3, with D tentatively TRBD2 (6 bases). Trimming stripped 1 base from V and 4 bases from J, with 6 bases between. Germline V gene lookup returns CDR1 SGHTA and CDR2 FQGNSA. The CDR3 has 13 residues.

The CDR3 nucleotides are TGTGCCAGCAGTTATAATTATCACGGAAGGAGCTATGGCTACACCTTC. Its protein product is CASSYNYHGRSYGYTF. The chain carries TRBV6-5 and TRBJ1-2; no clear D. Trimming pared 3 bases from V and 4 bases from J, leaving 18 bases between. CDR1 MNHEY and CDR2 SVGAGI come from the germline V gene. There are 16 residues in the CDR3.

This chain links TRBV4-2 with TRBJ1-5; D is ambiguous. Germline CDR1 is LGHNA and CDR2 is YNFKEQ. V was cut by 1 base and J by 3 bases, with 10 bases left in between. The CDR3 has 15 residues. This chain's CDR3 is CASSQVRGSNQPQHF. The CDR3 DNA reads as TGTGCCAGCAGCCAAGTACGGGGATCCAATCAGCCCCAGCATTTT.

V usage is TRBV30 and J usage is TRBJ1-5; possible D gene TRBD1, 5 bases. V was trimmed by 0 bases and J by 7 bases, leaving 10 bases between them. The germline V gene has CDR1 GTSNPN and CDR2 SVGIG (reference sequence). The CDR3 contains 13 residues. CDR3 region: CAWSVRTQQPQHF. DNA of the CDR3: TGTGCCTGGAGTGTACGGACACAGCAGCCCCAGCATTTT.

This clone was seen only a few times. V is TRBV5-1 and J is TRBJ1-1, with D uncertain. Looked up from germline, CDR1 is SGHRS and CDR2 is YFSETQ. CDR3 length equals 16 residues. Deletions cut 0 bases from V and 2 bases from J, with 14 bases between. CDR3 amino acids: CASSLDHRIPNTEAFF. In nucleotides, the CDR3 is TGCGCCAGCAGCTTGGACCACAGAATCCCAAACACTGAAGCTTTCTTT. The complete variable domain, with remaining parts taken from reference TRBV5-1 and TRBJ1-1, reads KAGVTQTPRYLIKTRGQQVTLSCSPISGHRSVSWYQQTPGQGLQFLFEYFSETQRNKGNFPGRFSGRQFSNSRSEMNVSTLELGDSALYLCASSLDHRIPNTEAFFGQGTRLTVV.

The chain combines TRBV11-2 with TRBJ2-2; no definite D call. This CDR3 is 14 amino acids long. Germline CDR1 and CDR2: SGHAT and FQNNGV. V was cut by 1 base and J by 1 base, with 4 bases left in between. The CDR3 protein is CASSLGWNTGELFF. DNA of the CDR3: TGTGCCAGCAGCTTAGGGTGGAACACCGGGGAGCTGTTTTTT.